Listed below are T cell receptor beta chains from one sample, sequenced in a study of beta chain features in type 1 diabetes. The method was immunoSEQ multiplex PCR; TCRdb's version includes in-frame clones alone and lacks a portion of them. The data contain about 250,000 clones, 13% to 15% of them seen just once; the ten biggest clones take up more than 0.02%. Sequencing was performed on naive CD4+ T cells from blood. The receptors were gathered from a woman aged 40 to 50 in good health. Both conserved end residues are part of each CDR3. The D gene is left open where the match is weak. Part of the rows lack a size; the others show once, few, many or a class for expanded clones.

clone_size: few
v_call: TRBV7-9
j_call: TRBJ2-7
d_call: -
cdr3_aa: CASSLVLGHSYEQYF
cdr3_nt: TGTGCCAGCAGCTTAGTATTGGGGCACTCCTACGAGCAGTACTTC

clone_size: -
v_call: TRBV4-1
j_call: TRBJ2-7
d_call: TRBD2
cdr3_aa: CASSQVLAGILSYEQYF
cdr3_nt: TGCGCCAGCAGCCAAGTCCTAGCGGGGATTCTCTCCTACGAGCAGTACTTC

clone_size: -
v_call: TRBV7-9
j_call: TRBJ2-7
d_call: TRBD1
cdr3_aa: CASSGGGTGFYEQYF
cdr3_nt: TGTGCCAGCAGCGGGGGTGGGACAGGGTTCTACGAGCAGTACTTC

clone_size: -
v_call: TRBV18
j_call: TRBJ2-5
d_call: TRBD2
cdr3_aa: CASSPLLAGGQETQYF
cdr3_nt: TGTGCCAGCTCACCACTACTAGCGGGGGGCCAAGAGACCCAGTACTTC

clone_size: -
v_call: TRBV6-6
j_call: TRBJ1-1
d_call: TRBD1
cdr3_aa: CASRVAGQGGITEAFF
cdr3_nt: TGTGCCAGCCGGGTAGCGGGACAGGGAGGGATTACTGAAGCTTTCTTT

clone_size: few
v_call: TRBV5-1
j_call: TRBJ2-5
d_call: -
cdr3_aa: CASSLDTGQETQYF
cdr3_nt: TGCGCCAGCAGCTTGGACACGGGGCAAGAGACCCAGTACTTC

clone_size: -
v_call: TRBV2
j_call: TRBJ2-7
d_call: -
cdr3_aa: CASSERPGLIVRSSYEQYF
cdr3_nt: TGTGCCAGCAGTGAAAGGCCAGGGTTAATAGTTCGGTCCTCCTACGAGCAGTACTTC

clone_size: -
v_call: TRBV7-2
j_call: TRBJ1-5
d_call: TRBD1
cdr3_aa: CASNLGTGGGWWPQHF
cdr3_nt: TGTGCCAGCAACTTAGGAACAGGGGGCGGATGGTGGCCCCAGCATTTT

clone_size: -
v_call: TRBV13
j_call: TRBJ2-3
d_call: -
cdr3_aa: CASSLASTDTQYF
cdr3_nt: TGTGCCAGCAGCTTAGCGAGCACAGATACGCAGTATTTT

clone_size: -
v_call: TRBV7-9
j_call: TRBJ1-3
d_call: TRBD1
cdr3_aa: CASSGWGQGGSGNTIYF
cdr3_nt: TGTGCCAGCAGCGGATGGGGACAGGGAGGATCTGGAAACACCATATATTTT

clone_size: few
v_call: TRBV5-1
j_call: TRBJ2-3
d_call: -
cdr3_aa: CASSLARSTDTQYF
cdr3_nt: TGCGCCAGCAGCTTGGCCAGGAGCACAGATACGCAGTATTTT

clone_size: few
v_call: TRBV6-6
j_call: TRBJ2-5
d_call: -
cdr3_aa: CASAAGSPQETQYF
cdr3_nt: TGTGCCAGCGCCGCGGGGTCACCACAAGAGACCCAGTACTTC

clone_size: few
v_call: TRBV5-1
j_call: TRBJ1-1
d_call: -
cdr3_aa: CASRLQDDTEAFF
cdr3_nt: TGCGCCAGCAGACTGCAGGATGACACTGAAGCTTTCTTT

clone_size: -
v_call: TRBV4-1
j_call: TRBJ2-7
d_call: TRBD2
cdr3_aa: CASSQVTRGGGSYEQYF
cdr3_nt: TGCGCCAGCAGCCAAGTCACTCGGGGCGGGGGGTCCTACGAGCAGTACTTC

clone_size: -
v_call: TRBV2
j_call: TRBJ2-3
d_call: -
cdr3_aa: CASEYTSSTDTQYF
cdr3_nt: TGTGCCAGCGAGTATACTAGCAGCACAGATACGCAGTATTTT

clone_size: -
v_call: TRBV7-9
j_call: TRBJ2-7
d_call: -
cdr3_aa: CASSYAGDSYEQYF
cdr3_nt: TGTGCCAGCAGCTATGCAGGCGACTCCTACGAGCAGTACTTC

clone_size: -
v_call: TRBV14
j_call: TRBJ1-2
d_call: -
cdr3_aa: CASSLPGVYGYTF
cdr3_nt: TGTGCCAGCAGCCTTCCGGGAGTCTATGGCTACACCTTC

clone_size: few
v_call: TRBV7-2
j_call: TRBJ2-7
d_call: TRBD2
cdr3_aa: CASSQRTSALQYF
cdr3_nt: TGTGCCAGCAGCCAAAGGACTAGTGCGCTGCAGTACTTC

clone_size: -
v_call: TRBV4-3
j_call: TRBJ1-6
d_call: -
cdr3_aa: CASSPIFQDNSPLHF
cdr3_nt: TGCGCCAGCAGCCCGATTTTCCAGGATAATTCACCCCTCCACTTT

clone_size: -
v_call: TRBV9
j_call: TRBJ2-1
d_call: -
cdr3_aa: CASSVRDSSGDGGEQFF
cdr3_nt: TGTGCCAGCAGCGTGAGGGACAGCTCTGGGGACGGGGGTGAGCAGTTCTTC

clone_size: -
v_call: TRBV5-1
j_call: TRBJ2-1
d_call: -
cdr3_aa: CASSLEHSPYNEQFF
cdr3_nt: TGCGCCAGCAGCTTGGAGCACTCGCCTTACAATGAGCAGTTCTTC

clone_size: few
v_call: TRBV10-3
j_call: TRBJ2-3
d_call: -
cdr3_aa: CAISESRVSTDTQYF
cdr3_nt: TGTGCCATCAGTGAGTCCCGGGTCAGCACAGATACGCAGTATTTT